This T cell receptor (beta chain) comes out of a study of control samples from healthy donors and cancer patients. The method was immunoSEQ multiplex PCR; TCRdb's version includes in-frame clones alone and lacks a portion of them. Found here are roughly 80,000 clones, roughly 88% of them singletons; the top ten hold 4.5% to 6%. This clone was detected a few times. This sequence originates from a woman in her 50s in good health. The specimen sequenced was blood.

The CDR3 protein is CASERQGDGYTF. The DNA of the CDR3 is TGTGCCAGCGAAAGACAGGGGGATGGCTACACCTTC. The chain is built from TRBV9 and TRBJ1-2; 9 bases line up with TRBD1. This CDR3 has 12 residues. Germline V gives CDR1 SGDLS, CDR2 YYNGEE. The trim removed 7 bases at V and 6 bases at J, leaving 4 bases unmatched.